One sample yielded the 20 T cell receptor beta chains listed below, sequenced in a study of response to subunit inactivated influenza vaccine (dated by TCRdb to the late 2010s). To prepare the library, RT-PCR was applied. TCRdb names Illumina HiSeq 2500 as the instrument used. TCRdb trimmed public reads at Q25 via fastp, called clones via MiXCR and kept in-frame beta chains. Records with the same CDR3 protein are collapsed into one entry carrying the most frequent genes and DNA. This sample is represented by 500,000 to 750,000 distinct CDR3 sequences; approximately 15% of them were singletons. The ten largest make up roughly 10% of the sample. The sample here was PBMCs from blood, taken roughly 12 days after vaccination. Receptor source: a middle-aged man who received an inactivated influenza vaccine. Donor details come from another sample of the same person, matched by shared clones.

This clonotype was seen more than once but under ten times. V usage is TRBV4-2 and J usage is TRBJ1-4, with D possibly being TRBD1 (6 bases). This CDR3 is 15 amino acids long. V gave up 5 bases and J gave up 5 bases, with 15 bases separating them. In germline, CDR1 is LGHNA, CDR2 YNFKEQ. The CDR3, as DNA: TGTGCCAGCAGCTTCCGGACAGATAGAAATGAAAAACTGTTTTTT. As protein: CASSFRTDRNEKLFF.

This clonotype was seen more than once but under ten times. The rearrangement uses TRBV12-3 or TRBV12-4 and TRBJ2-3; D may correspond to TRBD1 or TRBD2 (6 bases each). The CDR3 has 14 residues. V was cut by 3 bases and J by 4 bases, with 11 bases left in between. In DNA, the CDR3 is TGTGCCAGCAGTTTTGGGGGGCCCCCAGATACGCAGTATTTT. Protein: CASSFGGPPDTQYF.

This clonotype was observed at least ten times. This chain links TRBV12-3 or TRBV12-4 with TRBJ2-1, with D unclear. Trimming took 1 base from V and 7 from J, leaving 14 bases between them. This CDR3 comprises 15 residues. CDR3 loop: CASSLGARPRNEQFF. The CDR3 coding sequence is TGTGCCAGCAGTTTAGGGGCTCGACCCCGGAATGAGCAGTTCTTC.

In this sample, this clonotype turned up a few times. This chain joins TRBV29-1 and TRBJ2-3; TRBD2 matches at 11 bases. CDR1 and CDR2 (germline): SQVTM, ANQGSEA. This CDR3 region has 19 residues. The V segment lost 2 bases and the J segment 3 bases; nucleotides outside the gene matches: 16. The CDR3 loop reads CSVEIRQATSGGATDTQYF. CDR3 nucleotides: TGCAGCGTTGAAATCCGGCAGGCTACTAGCGGGGGTGCTACAGATACGCAGTATTTT.

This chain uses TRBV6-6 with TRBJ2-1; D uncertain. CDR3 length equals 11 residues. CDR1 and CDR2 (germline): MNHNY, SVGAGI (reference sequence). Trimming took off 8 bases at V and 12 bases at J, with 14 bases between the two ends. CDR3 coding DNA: TGTGCCAGCGCGAGAACAGCGACGCAGTTCTTC. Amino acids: CASARTATQFF.

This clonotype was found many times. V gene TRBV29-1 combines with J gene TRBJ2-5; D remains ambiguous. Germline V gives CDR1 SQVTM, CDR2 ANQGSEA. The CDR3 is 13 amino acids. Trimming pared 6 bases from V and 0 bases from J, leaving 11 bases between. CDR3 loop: CSVAGRNQETQYF. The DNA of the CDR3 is TGCAGCGTCGCCGGACGAAACCAAGAGACCCAGTACTTC.

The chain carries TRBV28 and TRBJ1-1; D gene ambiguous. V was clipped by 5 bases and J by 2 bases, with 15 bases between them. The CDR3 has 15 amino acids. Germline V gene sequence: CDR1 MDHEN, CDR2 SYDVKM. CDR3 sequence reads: CASSLHTVSNTEAFF. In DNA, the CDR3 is TGTGCCAGCAGTCTCCACACAGTATCCAACACTGAAGCTTTCTTT.

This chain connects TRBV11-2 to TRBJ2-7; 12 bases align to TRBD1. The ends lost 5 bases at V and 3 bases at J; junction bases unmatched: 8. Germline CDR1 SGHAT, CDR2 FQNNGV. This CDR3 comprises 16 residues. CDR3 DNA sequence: TGTGCCAGCAGCACGCCCCGGGACAGGGGGCTCTACGAGCAGTACTTC. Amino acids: CASSTPRDRGLYEQYF.

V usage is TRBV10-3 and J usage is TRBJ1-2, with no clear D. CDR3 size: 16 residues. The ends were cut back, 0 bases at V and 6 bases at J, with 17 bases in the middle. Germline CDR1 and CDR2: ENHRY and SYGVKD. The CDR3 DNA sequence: TGTGCCATCAGTGAGTCGGGAGGGCCAAGGTTGGATGGCTACACCTTC. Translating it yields CAISESGGPRLDGYTF.

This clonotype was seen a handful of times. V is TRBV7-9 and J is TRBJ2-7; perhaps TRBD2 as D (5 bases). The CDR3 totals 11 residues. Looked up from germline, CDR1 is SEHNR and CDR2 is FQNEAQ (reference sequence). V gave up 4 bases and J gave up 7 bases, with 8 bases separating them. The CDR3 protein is CASSSVAEQYF. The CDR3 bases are TGTGCCAGCAGCTCGGTAGCGGAGCAGTACTTC.

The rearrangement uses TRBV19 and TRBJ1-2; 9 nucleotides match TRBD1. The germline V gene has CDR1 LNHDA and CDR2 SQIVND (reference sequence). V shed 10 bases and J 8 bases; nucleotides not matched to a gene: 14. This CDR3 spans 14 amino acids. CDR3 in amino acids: CATDNPGQGNGYTF. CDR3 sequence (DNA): TGTGCCACCGACAATCCGGGACAGGGTAACGGCTACACCTTC.

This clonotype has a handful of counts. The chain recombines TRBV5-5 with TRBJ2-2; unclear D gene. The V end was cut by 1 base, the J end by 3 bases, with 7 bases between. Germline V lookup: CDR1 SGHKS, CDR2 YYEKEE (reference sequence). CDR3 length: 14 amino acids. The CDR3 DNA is TGTGCCAGCAGCTTGATGGTGGACACCGGGGAGCTGTTTTTT. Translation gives CASSLMVDTGELFF.

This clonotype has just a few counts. CDR3 bases: TGTGCCAGCAGCTTTGAAGGGAATTCACCCCTCCACTTT. It encodes CASSFEGNSPLHF. The chain couples TRBV7-9 to TRBJ1-6; unclear D gene. Trimming stripped 3 bases from V and 7 bases from J, with 7 bases between. CDR3 size: 13 residues. Germline CDR1 is SEHNR and CDR2 is FQNEAQ (reference sequence). Complete variable domain (other parts from reference TRBV7-9 and TRBJ1-6): DTGVSQNPRHKITKRGQNVTFRCDPISEHNRLYWYRQTLGQGPEFLTYFQNEAQLEKSRLLSDRFSAERPKGSFSTLEIQRTEQGDSAMYLCASSFEGNSPLHFGNGTRLTVT.

The CDR3 loop is CASRRDRGMLGEQYF. CDR3 DNA sequence: TGTGCCAGCAGGAGGGACAGGGGTATGTTAGGCGAGCAGTACTTC. This chain links TRBV2 with TRBJ2-7, with TRBD1 identical over 10 bases. V lost 6 bases, J lost 6 bases, and 11 bases stayed unmatched. CDR1 and CDR2 (germline): SNHLY, FYNNEI. This CDR3 has 15 amino acids.

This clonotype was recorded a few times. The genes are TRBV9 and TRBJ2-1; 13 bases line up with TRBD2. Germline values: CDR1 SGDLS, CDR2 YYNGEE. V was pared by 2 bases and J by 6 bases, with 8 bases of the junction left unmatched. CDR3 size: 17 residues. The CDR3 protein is CASSVRTSGGLGNEQFF. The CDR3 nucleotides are TGTGCCAGCAGCGTCAGGACTAGCGGGGGCTTGGGCAATGAGCAGTTCTTC.

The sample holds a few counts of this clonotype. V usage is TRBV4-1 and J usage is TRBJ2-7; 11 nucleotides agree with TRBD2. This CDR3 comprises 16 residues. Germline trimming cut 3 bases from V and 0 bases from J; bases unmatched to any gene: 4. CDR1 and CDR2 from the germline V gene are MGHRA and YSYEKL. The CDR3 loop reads CASSHLAGGLSYEQYF. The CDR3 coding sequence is TGCGCCAGCAGCCATCTAGCGGGGGGCCTCTCCTACGAGCAGTACTTC.

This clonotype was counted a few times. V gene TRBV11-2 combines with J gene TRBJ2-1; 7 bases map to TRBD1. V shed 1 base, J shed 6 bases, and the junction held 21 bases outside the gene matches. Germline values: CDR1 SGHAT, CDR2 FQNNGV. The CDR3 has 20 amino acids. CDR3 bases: TGTGCCAGCAGCTTAGTGAGTGGCAGGGGGACAGATATCCGATCCAATGAGCAGTTCTTC. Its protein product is CASSLVSGRGTDIRSNEQFF. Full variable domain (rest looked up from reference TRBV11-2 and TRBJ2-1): EAGVAQSPRYKIIEKRQSVAFWCNPISGHATLYWYQQILGQGPKLLIQFQNNGVVDDSQLPKDRFSAERLKGVDSTLKIQPAKLEDSAVYLCASSLVSGRGTDIRSNEQFFGPGTRLTVL.

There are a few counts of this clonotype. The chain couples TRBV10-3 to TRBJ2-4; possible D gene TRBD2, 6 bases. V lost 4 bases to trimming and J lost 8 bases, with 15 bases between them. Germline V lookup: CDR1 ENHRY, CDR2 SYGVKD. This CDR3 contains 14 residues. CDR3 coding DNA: TGTGCCATCAGTGCCGGGACTGGGGTACACATTCAGTACTTC. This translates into CAISAGTGVHIQYF.

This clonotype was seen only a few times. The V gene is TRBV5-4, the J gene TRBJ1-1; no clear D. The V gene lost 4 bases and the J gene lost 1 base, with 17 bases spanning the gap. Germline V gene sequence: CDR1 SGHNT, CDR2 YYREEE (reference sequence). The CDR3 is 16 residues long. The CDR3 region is CASSPGNPVENTEAFF. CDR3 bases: TGTGCCAGCAGCCCGGGAAACCCAGTAGAGAACACTGAAGCTTTCTTT.

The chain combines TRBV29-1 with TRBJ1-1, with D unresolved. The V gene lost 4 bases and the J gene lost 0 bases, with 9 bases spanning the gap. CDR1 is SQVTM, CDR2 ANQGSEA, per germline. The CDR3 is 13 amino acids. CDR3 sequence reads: CSVARKMNTEAFF. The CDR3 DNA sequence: TGCAGCGTTGCAAGGAAAATGAACACTGAAGCTTTCTTT.